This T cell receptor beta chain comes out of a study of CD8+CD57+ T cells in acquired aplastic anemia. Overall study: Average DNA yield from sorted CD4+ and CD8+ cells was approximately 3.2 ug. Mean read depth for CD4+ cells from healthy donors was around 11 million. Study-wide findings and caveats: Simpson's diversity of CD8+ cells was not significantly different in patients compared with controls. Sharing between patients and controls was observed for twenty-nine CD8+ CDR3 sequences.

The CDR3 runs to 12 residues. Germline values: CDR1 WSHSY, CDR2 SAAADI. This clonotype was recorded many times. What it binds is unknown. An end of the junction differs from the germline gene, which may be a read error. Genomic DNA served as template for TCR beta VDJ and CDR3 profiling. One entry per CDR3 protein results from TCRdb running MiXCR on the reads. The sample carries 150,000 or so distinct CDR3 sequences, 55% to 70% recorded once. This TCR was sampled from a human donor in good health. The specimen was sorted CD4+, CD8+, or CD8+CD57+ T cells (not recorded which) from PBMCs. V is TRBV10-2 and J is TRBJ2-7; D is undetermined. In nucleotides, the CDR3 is TGCGCCAGCAGCGAGTTCCCCTACGAGCAGTACTTC. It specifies CASSEFPYEQYF.